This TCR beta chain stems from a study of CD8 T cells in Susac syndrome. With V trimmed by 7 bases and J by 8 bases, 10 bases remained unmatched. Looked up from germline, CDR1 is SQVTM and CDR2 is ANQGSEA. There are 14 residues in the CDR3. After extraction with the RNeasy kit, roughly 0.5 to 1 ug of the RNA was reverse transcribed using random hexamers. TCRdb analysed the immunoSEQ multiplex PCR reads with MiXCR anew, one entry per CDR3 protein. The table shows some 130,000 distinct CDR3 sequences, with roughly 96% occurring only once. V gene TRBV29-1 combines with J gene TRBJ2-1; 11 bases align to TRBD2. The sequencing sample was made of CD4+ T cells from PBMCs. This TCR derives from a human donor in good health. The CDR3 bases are TGCAGCGGTAGCGGGAGGGCCCGTTCGGATGAGCAGTTCTTC. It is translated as CSGSGRARSDEQFF.